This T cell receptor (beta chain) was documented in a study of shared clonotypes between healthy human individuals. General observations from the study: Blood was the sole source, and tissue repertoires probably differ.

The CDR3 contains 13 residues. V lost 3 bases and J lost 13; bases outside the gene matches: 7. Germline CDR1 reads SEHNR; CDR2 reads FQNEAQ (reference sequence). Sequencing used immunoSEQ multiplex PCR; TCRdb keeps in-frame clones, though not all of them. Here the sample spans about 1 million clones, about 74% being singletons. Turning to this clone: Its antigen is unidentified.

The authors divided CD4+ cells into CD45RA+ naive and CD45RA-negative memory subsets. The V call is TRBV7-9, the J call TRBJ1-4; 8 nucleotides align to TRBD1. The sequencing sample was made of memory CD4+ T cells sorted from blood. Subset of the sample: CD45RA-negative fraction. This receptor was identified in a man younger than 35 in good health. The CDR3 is CASSLGTGGRLFF. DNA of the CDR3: TGTGCCAGCAGCTTGGGCACAGGGGGGAGACTGTTTTTT. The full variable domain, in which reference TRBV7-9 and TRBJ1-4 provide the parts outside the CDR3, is DTGVSQNPRHKITKRGQNVTFRCDPISEHNRLYWYRQTLGQGPEFLTYFQNEAQLEKSRLLSDRFSAERPKGSFSTLEIQRTEQGDSAMYLCASSLGTGGRLFFGSGTQLSVL.